These T cell receptor beta chains were read from a single sample in a study of OX40 agonist ivuxolimab in advanced cancers. The data were produced by immunoSEQ multiplex PCR, yet TCRdb's version contains in-frame clones alone and is incomplete. The repertoire consists of 70,000 or so clones, with roughly 89% occurring once and the leading ten covering roughly a tenth. The specimen was CD4+ or CD8+ T cells sorted from blood, collected in a trial of the OX40 agonist ivuxolimab. Every receptor here comes from an adult with an advanced solid tumor such as melanoma, head and neck, liver or kidney cancer. Each CDR3 is given with its conserved first and last residue. D genes are given only for firm matches. Clone sizes are given selectively: once, few, many, or a class where the clone is expanded.

-,-,TRBJ2-1,TRBV7-9,CASSLANEQFF,TGTGCCAGCAGCTTAGCCAATGAGCAGTTCTTC
-,-,TRBJ2-7,TRBV28,CASSGTYEQYF,TGTGCCAGCTCAGGTACCTACGAGCAGTACTTC
-,-,TRBJ1-3,TRBV27,CASSNGGTGNTIYF,TGTGCCAGCAGCAACGGGGGTACTGGAAACACCATATATTTT
TRBD1,-,TRBJ1-5,TRBV28,CASRRQTGDNQPQHF,TGTGCCAGCAGGCGCCAGACAGGGGATAATCAGCCCCAGCATTTT
-,-,TRBJ2-5,TRBV11-2,CASSLDSRGETQYF,TGTGCCAGCAGCTTAGATAGTAGAGGGGAGACCCAGTACTTC
-,-,TRBJ2-1,TRBV7-9,CASSSTLGNPEQFF,TGTGCCAGCAGCTCGACTCTAGGGAATCCTGAGCAGTTCTTC
-,-,TRBJ1-4,TRBV5-1,CASSLTRGNVRGNEKLFF,TGCGCCAGCAGCTTGACCCGTGGAAACGTGCGGGGAAATGAAAAACTGTTTTTT
-,-,TRBJ2-2,TRBV15,CATSRVYSTGELFF,TGTGCCACCAGCAGAGTGTACTCTACCGGGGAGCTGTTTTTT
-,once,TRBJ2-5,TRBV9,CASSVVGGGRETQYF,TGTGCCAGCAGCGTAGTGGGCGGGGGCCGTGAGACCCAGTACTTC
TRBD2,-,TRBJ2-7,TRBV30,CACERGPLFYEQYF,TGTGCCTGCGAGCGGGGGCCTCTCTTCTACGAGCAGTACTTC
-,-,TRBJ2-6,TRBV7-6,CASSLVVGANVLTF,TGTGCCAGCAGCTTAGTTGTTGGGGCCAACGTCCTGACTTTC
TRBD2,-,TRBJ2-1,TRBV30,CAWSVRTSGRNEQFF,TGTGCCTGGAGTGTTCGAACTAGCGGGAGGAATGAGCAGTTCTTC
TRBD1,-,TRBJ2-4,TRBV30,CAFRDRDVAKNIQYF,TGTGCCTTCCGGGACAGGGATGTAGCCAAAAACATTCAGTACTTC
TRBD1,-,TRBJ2-3,TRBV13,CASSSGTGIPDTQYF,TGTGCCAGCAGCTCCGGGACAGGGATCCCAGATACGCAGTATTTT
-,-,TRBJ1-1,TRBV13,CASSLRTEAFF,TGTGCCAGCAGCTTGCGGACTGAAGCTTTCTTT
-,-,TRBJ1-1,TRBV29-1,CSAEKDGNTEAFF,TGCAGCGCCGAGAAGGACGGAAACACTGAAGCTTTCTTT
-,-,TRBJ2-5,TRBV7-7,CASSLASREETQYF,TGTGCTAGCAGCTTAGCGTCCAGGGAAGAGACCCAGTACTTC
-,-,TRBJ2-7,TRBV7-8,CASRSGTGEIDHEQYF,TGTGCCAGCAGGTCCGGGACCGGAGAGATCGACCACGAGCAGTACTTC
TRBD2,-,TRBJ2-7,TRBV13,CASSRWGGGSYEQYF,TGTGCCAGCAGCCGGTGGGGGGGTGGGTCCTACGAGCAGTACTTC
TRBD1,-,TRBJ1-5,TRBV11-2,CASSTTGNQPQHF,TGTGCCAGCAGCACGACAGGGAATCAGCCCCAGCATTTT